The 23 T cell receptor beta chains presented below share a single source sample, sequenced in a study of Graves' ophthalmopathy and Graves' hyperthyroidism. The study amplified TCR beta CDR3 regions using RNA transcripts. Amplification began with first-round RT-PCR using HTBI primers, then second-round multiplex PCR was performed. MiXCR, run by TCRdb on the multiplex PCR reads, gives a single entry per CDR3 protein. Of 500,000 to 800,000 distinct CDR3 sequences in the sample, over 40% were seen once. The sequencing input was peripheral blood. These receptor sequences come from an adult man with Graves' ophthalmopathy.

This clonotype has a count of ten or more. The chain employs TRBV24-1 and TRBJ2-5; D gene ambiguous. Germline CDR1 and CDR2: KGHDR and SFDVKD. The CDR3 is 16 amino acids. V was trimmed by 2 bases and J by 6 bases, leaving 18 bases between them. This chain's CDR3 is CATSDYPPPGSKTQYF. As DNA, the CDR3 is TGTGCCACCAGTGATTACCCACCCCCGGGTTCAAAGACCCAGTACTTC.

For this clonotype: A read error may explain this, as a much larger clone is one base away. V is TRBV7-9 and J is TRBJ1-6, with 8 nucleotides matching TRBD1. The CDR3 totals 14 residues. The germline CDR1 and CDR2 sequences are SEHNR and FQNEAQ (reference sequence). CDR3 residues: CAGSEDRVSSPLHF. The CDR3 DNA reads as TGTGCCGGCAGCGAGGACAGGGTTTCGTCACCCCTCCACTTT.

This clonotype occurred a few times. V and J are TRBV19 and TRBJ1-1; D may be TRBD1 (6 bases). This CDR3 has 17 amino acids. The germline gives CDR1 LNHDA, CDR2 SQIVND (reference sequence). Trimming stripped 1 base from V and 2 bases from J, with 17 bases between. The CDR3 DNA reads TGTGCCAGTAGTATAGCACCCAGGGACACCTATAACACTGAAGCTTTCTTT. Translated: CASSIAPRDTYNTEAFF.

The V gene is TRBV12-3 or TRBV12-4, the J gene TRBJ1-2; 8 bases agree with TRBD1. This CDR3 comprises 17 residues. Losses at the gene ends were 2 bases for V and 6 bases for J; bases not matched to a gene: 14. This CDR3 is CASSLIESGQGRNGYTF. The CDR3 DNA sequence: TGTGCCAGCAGTTTAATTGAATCTGGACAGGGAAGAAATGGCTACACCTTC.

The chain joins TRBV7-9 to TRBJ2-5; the match to TRBD2 covers 10 bases. The CDR3 totals 16 residues. In germline, CDR1 is SEHNR, CDR2 FQNEAQ (reference sequence). The ends lost 5 bases at V and 2 bases at J; junction bases unmatched: 8. CDR3 bases: TGTGCCAGCAGCCTTAGCGGGGGGTCCTTACAAGAGACCCAGTACTTC. Translated, it gives CASSLSGGSLQETQYF.

CDR3 amino acids: CASSLGTDRGLHF. CDR3 DNA sequence: TGTGCCAGCAGCTTAGGGACGGACAGGGGGCTCCACTTT. The chain has TRBV7-6 and TRBJ1-6, with TRBD1 identical over 10 bases. After removal of 1 base from V and 16 bases from J, the junction contained 4 bases not matched to a gene. The CDR3 is 13 amino acids. Looked up from germline, CDR1 is SGHVS and CDR2 is FNYEAQ.

This clonotype was observed once. This chain connects TRBV6-2 or TRBV6-3 to TRBJ2-5, with D tentatively TRBD1 (6 bases). CDR3 length: 16 residues. Germline loops: CDR1 MNHEY, CDR2 SVGEGT. V was pared by 6 bases and J by 1 base, with 18 bases between. The CDR3 sequence: CASRIPGTLTQETQYF. In DNA form, the CDR3 reads TGTGCCAGCAGGATCCCCGGGACACTAACCCAAGAGACCCAGTACTTC.

The chain uses TRBV11-2 and TRBJ2-5, with 8 bases that match TRBD1. The CDR3 is 14 residues long. Germline V gene lookup returns CDR1 SGHAT and CDR2 FQNNGV. V was pared by 6 bases and J by 2 bases, with 5 bases of the junction left unmatched. The CDR3 DNA reads as TGTGCCAGCAGTTTCCAGGGGGCACAAGAGACCCAGTACTTC. Protein sequence: CASSFQGAQETQYF.

The chain carries TRBV7-9 and TRBJ1-4, with 10 bases identical to TRBD1. The V gene's germline CDR1 is SEHNR and CDR2 FQNEAQ (reference sequence). Trimming removed 6 bases from V and 7 bases from J; junction bases left unmatched: 5. The CDR3 totals 14 residues. In nucleotides, the CDR3 is TGTGCCAGCAGTAACGGACAGGGGGGTGAAAAACTGTTTTTT. Translated: CASSNGQGGEKLFF.

V gene TRBV10-2 combines with J gene TRBJ2-1; maybe TRBD2 (7 bases). The CDR3 loop spans 15 amino acids. Germline lookup yields CDR1 WSHSY and CDR2 SAAADI. V shed 2 bases and J shed 5 bases, with 13 bases lying between them. CDR3: CASSENGGPNNEQFF. The CDR3 DNA follows: TGCGCCAGCAGTGAGAACGGGGGGCCAAACAATGAGCAGTTCTTC.

The rearrangement uses TRBV20-1 and TRBJ2-7; 10 positions agree with TRBD1. Unmatched junction bases numbered 11, after V lost 2 bases and J lost 4 bases. The CDR3 has 16 residues. Per the germline V gene, CDR1 is DFQATT and CDR2 is SNEGSKA (reference sequence). The chain's CDR3 is CSARLEPGQGSYEQYF. CDR3 bases: TGCAGTGCTAGACTTGAACCGGGACAGGGGAGTTACGAGCAGTACTTC.

This clonotype has a handful of counts. DNA of the CDR3: TGCAGTGCTCCGCAGGGGGGTCAAACTGCAAACTACGAGCAGTACTTC. Encoded protein: CSAPQGGQTANYEQYF. The V call is TRBV20-1, the J call TRBJ2-7; D may be TRBD1 (7 bases). Trimming stripped 5 bases from V and 3 bases from J, with 23 bases between. The CDR3 length is 16 residues. Germline assignment: CDR1 DFQATT and CDR2 SNEGSKA (reference sequence).

The chain couples TRBV30 to TRBJ1-4; D ambiguous. CDR1 GTSNPN and CDR2 SVGIG come from the germline V gene (reference sequence). The CDR3 is 13 residues long. V lost 3 bases and J 0 bases, leaving 5 bases between the germline ends. CDR3 amino acids: CAWSGPTNEKLFF. In DNA form, the CDR3 reads TGTGCCTGGAGCGGGCCAACTAATGAAAAACTGTTTTTT.

The chain links TRBV29-1 to TRBJ1-2, with unresolved D. Germline V lookup: CDR1 SQVTM, CDR2 ANQGSEA. V lost 6 bases and J lost 4, with 6 bases in between. CDR3 length equals 10 residues. CDR3 protein: CSVRAYGYTF. The CDR3 DNA reads TGCAGCGTGCGGGCCTATGGCTACACCTTC.

Worth noting for this clonotype: This clone may be a read error of a much larger clone one base away. The chain carries TRBV25-1 and TRBJ2-5; D is unclear. The CDR3 runs 14 residues. The V gene's germline CDR1 is MGHDK and CDR2 SYGVNS. CDR3 bases: TGTGCCAGCAGCCAAGTTTCCTTCCAAGAGACCCAGCACTTC. It encodes CASSQVSFQETQHF.

The rearrangement links TRBV7-3 to TRBJ1-1; D might be TRBD1 (5 bases). This CDR3 is built from 15 residues. From germline, CDR1 is SGHTA and CDR2 FQGTGA. The V and J ends lost 8 bases and 0 bases respectively, with 16 bases between them. The CDR3 here is CASSPGDGLNTEAFF. DNA of the CDR3: TGTGCCAGCTCACCGGGGGACGGATTGAACACTGAAGCTTTCTTT.

The V and J genes are TRBV10-3 and TRBJ2-7, with 9 bases aligning to TRBD1. CDR1 ENHRY and CDR2 SYGVKD come from the germline V gene. V shed 6 bases, J shed 7 bases, and the junction held 4 bases outside the gene matches. The CDR3 covers 12 residues. The CDR3 spells CAISRQGGEQYF. The CDR3 nucleotides are TGTGCCATCAGCCGACAGGGGGGGGAGCAGTACTTC.

The chain uses TRBV19 and TRBJ2-7; possibly TRBD2 for D (7 bases). The CDR3 contains 14 residues. Germline loops: CDR1 LNHDA, CDR2 SQIVND (reference sequence). Trimming cost V 10 bases and J 5 bases, with 21 bases left between them. The CDR3 here is CATALSGGPNEQYF. The DNA of the CDR3 is TGTGCCACCGCCCTTTCGGGGGGCCCCAACGAGCAGTACTTC.

This clonotype was observed many times. The rearrangement joins TRBV5-1 to TRBJ1-4; 7 bases fit TRBD1. This CDR3 region has 14 residues. CDR1 and CDR2 from the germline V gene are SGHRS and YFSETQ. J lost 2 bases, V lost 4 bases, and 2 bases had no gene match. CDR3 sequence (DNA): TGCGCCAGCAGCCCGGGACAGACTAATGAAAAACTGTTTTTT. It encodes CASSPGQTNEKLFF. Full variable domain (missing parts from reference TRBV5-1 and TRBJ1-4): KAGVTQTPRYLIKTRGQQVTLSCSPISGHRSVSWYQQTPGQGLQFLFEYFSETQRNKGNFPGRFSGRQFSNSRSEMNVSTLELGDSALYLCASSPGQTNEKLFFGSGTQLSVL.

This clonotype was counted only a few times. The chain employs TRBV30 and TRBJ1-5; 8 nucleotides match TRBD1. This CDR3 spans 13 amino acids. Per germline, CDR1 GTSNPN and CDR2 SVGIG (reference sequence). Germline trimming cut 1 base from V and 6 bases from J; bases unmatched to any gene: 2. The CDR3 protein is CAWSGTGRQPQHF. In nucleotides, the CDR3 is TGTGCCTGGAGTGGGACAGGGCGTCAGCCCCAGCATTTT.

This clonotype was counted many times. The chain has TRBV20-1 and TRBJ2-7, with D uncertain. The V gene's germline CDR1 is DFQATT and CDR2 SNEGSKA (reference sequence). The CDR3 has 11 residues. The ends were cut back, 3 bases at V and 0 bases at J, with 3 bases in the middle. CDR3 bases: TGCAGTGCTAGGGACTCCTACGAGCAGTACTTC. Amino acid sequence: CSARDSYEQYF.

This clonotype was found many times. The CDR3 loop reads CASSRSGGSNQPQHF. CDR3 nucleotides: TGTGCCAGCAGCCGCTCAGGGGGTAGCAATCAGCCCCAGCATTTT. The V call is TRBV11-2, the J call TRBJ1-5; 7 bases fit TRBD1. The CDR3 is 15 amino acids. Trimming cost V 5 bases and J 0 bases; bases outside gene matches: 4. Looked up from germline, CDR1 is SGHAT and CDR2 is FQNNGV.

Details on this clonotype: A read error is possible here, since a much larger clone lies one base away. V gene TRBV2 combines with J gene TRBJ1-5, with 7 positions matching TRBD1. V lost 2 bases to trimming and J lost 12 bases; unmatched junction nucleotides: 10. The CDR3 covers 14 residues. The germline gives CDR1 SNHLY, CDR2 FYNNEI. The CDR3 DNA sequence: TGTGCCAGCAGTGAATCGACAGGGAGGACCAGCCAGCATTTT. Protein: CASSESTGRTSQHF.